This TCR beta chain came from a study of shared clonotypes between healthy human individuals. Germline V gene sequence: CDR1 SEHNR, CDR2 FQNEAQ (reference sequence). CDR3 length equals 16 residues. V lost 0 bases to trimming and J lost 3 bases, with 15 bases between them. Generated by immunoSEQ multiplex PCR, the TCRdb table keeps only in-frame clones and is missing some. This sample has 2 million to 3 million clones, with 80% to 95% found just once. The rearrangement joins TRBV7-9 to TRBJ2-7, with D tentatively TRBD2 (6 bases). Sequencing was performed on naive CD4+ T cells from PBMCs. Subset indicated: CD45RA+ positively selected. This sequence was found in a man between 18 and 29 years old in good health. Some clones in this sample may be carry-over from other donors' samples. Written as DNA, the CDR3 is TGTGCCAGCAGCTTAGCCGGGAGTGGTACAGACTACGAGCAGTACTTC. Encoded protein: CASSLAGSGTDYEQYF.